The 12 T cell receptor beta chains below all came from one sample that was sequenced in a study of identifying expanded T cells in peripheral blood. Clones were read by immunoSEQ multiplex PCR, and TCRdb kept only the in-frame ones, dropping some. The sample holds about 90,000 clones, approximately 86% seen once. Material: blood. The origin of the receptors is a person aged 18 to 70 in good health.

This clone came up once. V usage is TRBV10-3 and J usage is TRBJ2-5, with 9 bases matching TRBD1. Germline V gene sequence: CDR1 ENHRY, CDR2 SYGVKD. The V segment lost 8 bases and the J segment 5 bases; nucleotides outside the gene matches: 3. The CDR3 consists of 12 residues. CDR3: CAIGDRDETQYF. The CDR3 DNA follows: TGTGCCATCGGGGACAGGGACGAGACCCAGTACTTC.

The chain is built from TRBV6-1 and TRBJ1-6; D gene unclear. Germline CDR1 is MNHNS and CDR2 is SASEGT. The CDR3 is made up of 14 amino acids. V was clipped by 0 bases and J by 15 bases, with 15 bases between them. The CDR3 is CASSEAGIQADLHF. In DNA, the CDR3 is TGTGCCAGCAGTGAAGCAGGGATCCAGGCGGACCTCCACTTT.

The chain combines TRBV7-2 with TRBJ2-1, with unresolved D. The germline V gene encodes CDR1 SGHTA and CDR2 FQGNSA. This CDR3 has 15 amino acids. V shed 8 bases and J shed 3 bases, with 17 bases lying between them. The CDR3 DNA reads as TGTGCCAGCGTCCGTGGGGTCCCGGGCTACAATGAGCAGTTCTTC. This translates into CASVRGVPGYNEQFF.

The CDR3 nucleotides read TGCAGCGTTGCGGCGGGGGCAATAGGAAATGAGCAGTTCTTC. Its protein product is CSVAAGAIGNEQFF. V gene TRBV29-1 combines with J gene TRBJ2-1; possible D gene TRBD2, 7 bases. CDR3 length: 14 amino acids. With 4 bases removed from V and 7 bases from J, the gap between germline ends came to 17 bases. Germline V gives CDR1 SQVTM, CDR2 ANQGSEA.

For the CDR3, the DNA is TGTGCCAGCAGTTCCGGCGTGACCTTC. Amino acid sequence: CASSSGVTF. The gene calls are TRBV2 and TRBJ1-2; D call uncertain. This CDR3 region has 9 residues. With 5 bases removed from V and 14 bases from J, the gap between germline ends came to 9 bases. Germline V gene data show CDR1 as SNHLY and CDR2 as FYNNEI.

This chain connects TRBV6-1 to TRBJ1-2; D is uncertain. Between the trimmed V and J ends, which lost 8 bases and 5 bases, there was a span of 21 bases. This CDR3 has 15 amino acids. Germline V gives CDR1 MNHNS, CDR2 SASEGT. CDR3 in DNA: TGTGCCAGCCGAAGGAGTTTAATCCGGGAATATGGCTACACCTTC. This sequence encodes CASRRSLIREYGYTF.

This sequence joins TRBV2 and TRBJ1-3; TRBD1 agrees at 7 bases. Germline V lookup: CDR1 SNHLY, CDR2 FYNNEI. CDR3 length equals 16 residues. V lost 7 bases and J lost 1; bases outside the gene matches: 10. The CDR3 region has the DNA TGTGCCAGCATGAGGGGGACAGTCCGATCTGGAAACACCATATATTTT. Translating gives CASMRGTVRSGNTIYF.

The chain couples TRBV4-3 to TRBJ1-1; D perhaps matches TRBD1 (5 bases). Germline lookup yields CDR1 LGHNA and CDR2 YSLEER. CDR3 length: 15 amino acids. V was cut by 3 bases and J by 5 bases, with 16 bases left in between. CDR3 in amino acids: CASSHGALEGTEAFF. CDR3 DNA: TGCGCCAGCAGCCATGGGGCCCTGGAGGGGACTGAAGCTTTCTTT.

This chain connects TRBV4-3 to TRBJ2-2; D perhaps matches TRBD1 (5 bases). This CDR3 region has 18 residues. The germline V gene has CDR1 LGHNA and CDR2 YSLEER. Trimming stripped 4 bases from V and 6 bases from J, with 24 bases between. Written as DNA, the CDR3 is TGCGCCAGCAGCCCTCACCTCCAGGGCAGGGTCGACGCCGGGGAGCTGTTTTTT. Translated, it gives CASSPHLQGRVDAGELFF.

This clone came up a few times. The CDR3 protein is CASRTAQETQYF. The CDR3 coding sequence is TGTGCCAGCAGGACAGCCCAAGAGACCCAGTACTTC. The chain is built from TRBV6-1 and TRBJ2-5, with D maybe TRBD1 (5 bases). The CDR3 totals 12 residues. V lost 6 bases, J lost 1 base, and 6 bases lay in between. The germline V gene encodes CDR1 MNHNS and CDR2 SASEGT.

The V gene is TRBV28, the J gene TRBJ2-7; D unresolved. The V end lost 7 bases, the J end lost 3 bases, and 10 bases lay between the germline ends. This CDR3 comprises 12 residues. Germline lookup yields CDR1 MDHEN and CDR2 SYDVKM. CDR3 sequence: CASTDEDYEQYF. CDR3 DNA sequence: TGTGCCAGCACCGACGAGGACTACGAGCAGTACTTC.

The J gene is TRBJ1-1, the V gene TRBV19; 9 bases fit TRBD1. This CDR3 has 13 amino acids. In germline, CDR1 is LNHDA, CDR2 SQIVND (reference sequence). With 11 bases clipped from V and 5 bases from J, the junction kept 9 bases outside the gene matches. CDR3 DNA: TGTGCCGTCCGCGGGACAGGGAGGACTGAAGCTTTCTTT. Its protein is CAVRGTGRTEAFF. Together with reference TRBV19 and TRBJ1-1, the CDR3 gives the full variable domain: DGGITQSPKYLFRKEGQNVTLSCEQNLNHDAMYWYRQDPGQGLRLIYYSQIVNDFQKGDIAEGYSVSREKKESFPLTVTSAQKNPTAFYLCAVRGTGRTEAFFGQGTRLTVV.